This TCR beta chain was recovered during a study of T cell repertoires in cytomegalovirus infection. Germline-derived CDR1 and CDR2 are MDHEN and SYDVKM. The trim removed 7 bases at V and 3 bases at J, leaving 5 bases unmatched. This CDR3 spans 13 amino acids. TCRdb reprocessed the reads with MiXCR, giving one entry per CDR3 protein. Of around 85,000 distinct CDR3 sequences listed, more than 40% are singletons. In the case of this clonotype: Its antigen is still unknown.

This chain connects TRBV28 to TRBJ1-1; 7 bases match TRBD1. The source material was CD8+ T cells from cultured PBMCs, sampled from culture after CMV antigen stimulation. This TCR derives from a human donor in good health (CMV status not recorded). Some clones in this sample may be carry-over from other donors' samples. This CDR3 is CASTLGQHTEAFF. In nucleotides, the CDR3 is TGTGCCAGCACCCTGGGACAGCACACTGAAGCTTTCTTT.